This TCR beta chain was sequenced in a study of shared clonotypes between healthy human individuals. Data came from immunoSEQ multiplex PCR; TCRdb stores just in-frame clones and leaves some out. The sample lists approximately 2.1 million clones, approximately 95% occurring once. General study results and limits: Relative to memory subsets, naive subsets generally showed larger estimated richness. Represented diversity (both genetic and exposure-history) was limited by the small number of donors.

The CDR3 has 14 residues. Trimming removed 6 bases from V and 0 bases from J; junction bases left unmatched: 4. Germline V gives CDR1 MGHDK, CDR2 SYGVNS. The CD4+ fraction was divided into a CD45RA+ naive subset and a CD45RA-negative memory subset. On this clone itself: Its antigen is currently unknown.

The sequence was collected from a man aged 18-30 years in good health. Some clones in this sample may be carry-over from other donors' samples. The source material was naive CD4+ T cells from PBMCs. Subset of the sample: CD45RA+ positively selected. The rearrangement uses TRBV25-1 and TRBJ2-7; 8 bases agree with TRBD1. The CDR3 sequence is CASSPGQGSYEQYF. The CDR3 DNA is TGTGCCAGCAGCCCCGGACAGGGCTCCTACGAGCAGTACTTC.